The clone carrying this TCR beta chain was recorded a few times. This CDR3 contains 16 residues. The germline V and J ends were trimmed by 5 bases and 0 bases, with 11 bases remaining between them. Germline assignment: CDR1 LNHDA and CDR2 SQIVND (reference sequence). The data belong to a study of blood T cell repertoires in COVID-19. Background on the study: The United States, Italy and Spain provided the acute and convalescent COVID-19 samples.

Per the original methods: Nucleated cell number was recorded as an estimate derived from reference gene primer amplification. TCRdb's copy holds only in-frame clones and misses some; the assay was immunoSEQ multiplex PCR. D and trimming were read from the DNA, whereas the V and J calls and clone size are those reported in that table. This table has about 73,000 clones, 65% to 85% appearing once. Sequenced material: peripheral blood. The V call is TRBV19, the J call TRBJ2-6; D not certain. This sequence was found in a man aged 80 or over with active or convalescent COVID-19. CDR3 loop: CASSDNSLSGANVLTF. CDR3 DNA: TGTGCCAGTAGTGACAACAGTCTCTCTGGGGCCAACGTCCTGACTTTC.